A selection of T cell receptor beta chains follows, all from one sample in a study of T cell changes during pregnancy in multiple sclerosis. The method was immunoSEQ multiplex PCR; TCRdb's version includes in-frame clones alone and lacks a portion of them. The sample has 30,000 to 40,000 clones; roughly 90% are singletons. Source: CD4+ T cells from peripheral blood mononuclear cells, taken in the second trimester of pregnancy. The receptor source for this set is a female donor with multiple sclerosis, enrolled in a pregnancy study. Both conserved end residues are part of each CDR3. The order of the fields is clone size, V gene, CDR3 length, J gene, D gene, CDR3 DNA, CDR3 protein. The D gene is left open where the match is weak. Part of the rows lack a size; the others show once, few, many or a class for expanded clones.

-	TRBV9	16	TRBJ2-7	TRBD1	TGTGCCAGCAGCTCAATGGCCGGGACAGGGACCTACGAGCAGTACTTC	CASSSMAGTGTYEQYF
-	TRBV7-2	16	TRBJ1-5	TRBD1	TGTGCCAGCAGCTTAGGCGGGACAGGGGTTTTGCAGCCCCAGCATTTT	CASSLGGTGVLQPQHF
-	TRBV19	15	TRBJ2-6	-	TGTGCCAGTAGTATTAGTAGTTCTGGGGCCAACGTCCTGACTTTC	CASSISSSGANVLTF
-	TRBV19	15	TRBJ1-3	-	TGTGCCAGTAGTAAAAGGACAGAAACATACGGCACCATATATTTT	CASSKRTETYGTIYF
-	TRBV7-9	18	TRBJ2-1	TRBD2	TGTGCCAGCAGCCCCCCTCGGACTAGCGGATTGACCTACAATGAGCAGTTCTTC	CASSPPRTSGLTYNEQFF
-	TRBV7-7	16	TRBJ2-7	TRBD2	TGTGCTAGCAGCTCAATAGCGGGAGGGCCGGTCTACGAGCAGTACTTC	CASSSIAGGPVYEQYF
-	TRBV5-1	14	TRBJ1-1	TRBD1	TGCGCCAGCAGCCCCCAGACAGGGGACACTGAAGCTTTCTTT	CASSPQTGDTEAFF
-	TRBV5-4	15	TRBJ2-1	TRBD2	TGTGCCAGCAGCAAGGGACTAGCGGGGGATAATGAGCAGTTCTTC	CASSKGLAGDNEQFF
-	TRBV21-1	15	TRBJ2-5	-	TGTGCCAGCAGCAATTTGGTCCCCACCCGGGAGACCCAGTACTTC	CASSNLVPTRETQYF
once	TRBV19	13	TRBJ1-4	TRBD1	TGTGCCAGTAGTTGGGACAGGGGACCTCAACTGTTTTTT	CASSWDRGPQLFF
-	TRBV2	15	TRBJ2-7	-	TGTGCCAGCAGGGCCGATCTGACAAGGTCCTACGAGCAGTACTTC	CASRADLTRSYEQYF
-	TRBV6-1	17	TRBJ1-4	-	TGTGCCAGCAGTGAGGGGGGTTGGCGGGCGGGCAATGAAAAACTGTTTTTT	CASSEGGWRAGNEKLFF
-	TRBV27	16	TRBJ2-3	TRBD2	TGTGCCAGCAGTTTATACCTAGCGGGAGGACCAGATACGCAGTATTTT	CASSLYLAGGPDTQYF
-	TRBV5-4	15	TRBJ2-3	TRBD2	TGTGCCAGCAGCCTAGCGGGAGGGCCCGCAGATACGCAGTATTTT	CASSLAGGPADTQYF
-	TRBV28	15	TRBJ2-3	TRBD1	TGTGCCAGCAGACCGGCCGGGACAGCCACAGATACGCAGTATTTT	CASRPAGTATDTQYF
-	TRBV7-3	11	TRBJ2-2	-	TGTGCCAGCAGCTACGGTGGGGAGCTGTTTTTT	CASSYGGELFF
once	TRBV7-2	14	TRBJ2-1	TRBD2	TGTGCCAGCGGGAGGGCCTTGTTCGGGCCTGAGCAGTTCTTC	CASGRALFGPEQFF
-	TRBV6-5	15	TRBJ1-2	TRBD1	TGTGCCAGCAGTTACAGGGGACAGGGGGCCTATGGCTACACCTTC	CASSYRGQGAYGYTF
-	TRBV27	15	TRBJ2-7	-	TGTGCCAGCAGTTTATCGCGGATGAGCTCCTACGAGCAGTACTTC	CASSLSRMSSYEQYF
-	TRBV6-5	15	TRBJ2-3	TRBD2	TGTGCCAGCAGTTACTCGAGCGGGAGGACAGATACGCAGTATTTT	CASSYSSGRTDTQYF
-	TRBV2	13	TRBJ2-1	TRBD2	TGTGCCAGCAGTTTGACTAGCTGGGGTGAGCAGTTCTTC	CASSLTSWGEQFF
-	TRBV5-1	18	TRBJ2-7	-	TGCGCCAGCAGCTTGGGGATTAACGGGGCGGGAATTTCGTACGAGCAGTACTTC	CASSLGINGAGISYEQYF